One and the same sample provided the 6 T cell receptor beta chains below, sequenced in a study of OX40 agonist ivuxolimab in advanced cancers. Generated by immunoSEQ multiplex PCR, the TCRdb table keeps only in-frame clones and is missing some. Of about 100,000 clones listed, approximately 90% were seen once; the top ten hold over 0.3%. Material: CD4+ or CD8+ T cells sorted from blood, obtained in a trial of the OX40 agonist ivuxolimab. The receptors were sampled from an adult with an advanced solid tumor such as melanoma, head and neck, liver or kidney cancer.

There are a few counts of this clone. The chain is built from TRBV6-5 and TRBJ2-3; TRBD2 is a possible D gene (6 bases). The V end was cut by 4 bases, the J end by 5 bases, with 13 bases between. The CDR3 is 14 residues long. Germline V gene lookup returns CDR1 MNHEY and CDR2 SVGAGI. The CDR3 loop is CASSSGSRLDTQYF. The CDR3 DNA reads TGTGCCAGCAGTTCCGGGAGTCGGCTAGATACGCAGTATTTT.

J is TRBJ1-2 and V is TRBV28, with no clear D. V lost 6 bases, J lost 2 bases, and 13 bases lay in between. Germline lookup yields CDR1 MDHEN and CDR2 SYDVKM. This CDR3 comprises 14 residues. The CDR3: CASRGWAGNYGYTF. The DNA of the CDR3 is TGTGCCAGCAGGGGGTGGGCCGGGAACTATGGCTACACCTTC.

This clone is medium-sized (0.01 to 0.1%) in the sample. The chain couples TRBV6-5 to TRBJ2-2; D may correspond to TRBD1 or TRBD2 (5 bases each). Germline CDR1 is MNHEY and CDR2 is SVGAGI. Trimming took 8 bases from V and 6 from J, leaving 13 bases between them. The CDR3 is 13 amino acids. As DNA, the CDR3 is TGTGCCAGCGAGGGAGTGGGGGCCGGGGAGCTGTTTTTT. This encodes CASEGVGAGELFF.

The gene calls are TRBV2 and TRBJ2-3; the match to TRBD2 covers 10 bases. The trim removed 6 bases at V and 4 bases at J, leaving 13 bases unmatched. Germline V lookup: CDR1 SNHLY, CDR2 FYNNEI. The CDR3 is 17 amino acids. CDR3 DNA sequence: TGTGCCAGCAGACTCAGCCGAGCGGGAGGGCCGGCAGATACGCAGTATTTT. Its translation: CASRLSRAGGPADTQYF.

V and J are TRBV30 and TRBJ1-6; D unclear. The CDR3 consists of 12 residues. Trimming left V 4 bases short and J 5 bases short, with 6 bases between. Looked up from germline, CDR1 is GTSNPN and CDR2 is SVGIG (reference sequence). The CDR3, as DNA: TGTGCCTGGAAGCTGAATAATTCACCCCTCCACTTT. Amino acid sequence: CAWKLNNSPLHF. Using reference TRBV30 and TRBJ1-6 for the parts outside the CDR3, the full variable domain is SQTIHQWPATLVQPVGSPLSLECTVEGTSNPNLYWYRQAAGRGLQLLFYSVGIGQISSEVPQNLSASRPQDRQFILSSKKLLLSDSGFYLCAWKLNNSPLHFGNGTRLTVT.

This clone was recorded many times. The chain's CDR3 is CASSTRTKEQFF. In DNA form, the CDR3 reads TGTGCCAGTAGTACTCGGACTAAAGAGCAGTTCTTC. This sequence joins TRBV19 and TRBJ2-1; a possible D gene is TRBD2 (6 bases). Trimming shortened V by 4 bases and J by 10 bases, and 11 bases separated the two germline ends. Germline CDR1 is LNHDA and CDR2 is SQIVND (reference sequence). The CDR3 runs to 12 residues.